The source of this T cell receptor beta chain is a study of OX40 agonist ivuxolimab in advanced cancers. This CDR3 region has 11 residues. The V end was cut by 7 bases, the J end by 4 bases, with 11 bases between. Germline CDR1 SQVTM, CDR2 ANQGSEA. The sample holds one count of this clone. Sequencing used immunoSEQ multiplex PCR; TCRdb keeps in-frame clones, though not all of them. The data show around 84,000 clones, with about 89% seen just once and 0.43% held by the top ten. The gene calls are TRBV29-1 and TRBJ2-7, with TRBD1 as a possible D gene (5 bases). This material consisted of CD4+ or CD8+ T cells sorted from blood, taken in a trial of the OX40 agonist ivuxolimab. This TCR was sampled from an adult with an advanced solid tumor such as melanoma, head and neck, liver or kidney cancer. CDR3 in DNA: TGCAGCGCCGGCGACAGATACGAGCAGTACTTC. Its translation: CSAGDRYEQYF.